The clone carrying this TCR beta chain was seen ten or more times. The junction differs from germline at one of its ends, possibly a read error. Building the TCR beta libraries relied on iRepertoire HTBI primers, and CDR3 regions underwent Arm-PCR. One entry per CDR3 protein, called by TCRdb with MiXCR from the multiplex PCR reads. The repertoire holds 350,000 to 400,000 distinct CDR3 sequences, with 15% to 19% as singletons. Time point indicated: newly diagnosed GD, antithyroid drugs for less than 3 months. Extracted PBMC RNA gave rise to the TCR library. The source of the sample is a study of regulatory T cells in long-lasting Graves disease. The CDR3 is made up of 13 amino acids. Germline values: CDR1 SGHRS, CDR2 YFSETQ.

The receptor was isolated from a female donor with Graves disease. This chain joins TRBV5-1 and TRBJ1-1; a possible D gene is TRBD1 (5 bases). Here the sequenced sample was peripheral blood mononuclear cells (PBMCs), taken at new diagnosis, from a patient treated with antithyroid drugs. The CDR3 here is CASSFRVGTEAFF. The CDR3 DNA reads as TGTGCCAGCAGCTTCAGGGTTGGCACTGAAGCTTTCTTT.